These 4 T cell receptor beta chains came from one sample sequenced in a study of cytomegalovirus exposure and HLA in healthy donors. PCR involved 60 Vbeta and 13 Jbeta primers. The table came from immunoSEQ multiplex PCR; TCRdb's copy has only in-frame clones and leaves some out. The data show 160,000 or so clones, 80% to 90% seen once. The sequencing sample was made of PBMCs. The source of these receptors is a man over 45 in good health and CMV-seropositive.

This chain joins TRBV19 and TRBJ1-3; D possibly corresponds to TRBD1 (5 bases). V was cut by 1 base and J by 0 bases, with 16 bases left in between. The germline V gene has CDR1 LNHDA and CDR2 SQIVND (reference sequence). The CDR3 spans 18 residues. CDR3 protein: CASSIVASQGRSGNTIYF. The CDR3 nucleotides are TGTGCCAGTAGTATAGTTGCTTCCCAGGGCCGCTCTGGAAACACCATATATTTT.

The V and J genes are TRBV6-5 and TRBJ1-1, with D maybe TRBD1 (6 bases). Trimming shortened V by 4 bases and J by 1 base, and 10 bases separated the two germline ends. CDR1 is MNHEY, CDR2 SVGAGI, per germline. The CDR3 extends over 14 amino acids. CDR3 amino acids: CASSFLQGNTEAFF. CDR3 coding DNA: TGTGCCAGCAGTTTCTTACAGGGGAACACTGAAGCTTTCTTT.

In its sample, this clone was seen once. The rearrangement links TRBV5-6 to TRBJ2-6; 8 bases are a match to TRBD1. The trim removed 0 bases at V and 0 bases at J, leaving 8 bases unmatched. Germline CDR1 reads SGHDT; CDR2 reads YYEEEE. The CDR3 is 19 residues long. The CDR3 coding sequence is TGTGCCAGCAGCTTGGGCCCAGGGGGCCCGGGCTCTGGGGCCAACGTCCTGACTTTC. It is translated as CASSLGPGGPGSGANVLTF.

The V gene is TRBV5-1, the J gene TRBJ2-7, with TRBD1 as a possible D gene (5 bases). Germline loops: CDR1 SGHRS, CDR2 YFSETQ. CDR3 size: 15 residues. Trimming took off 0 bases at V and 0 bases at J, with 10 bases between the two ends. CDR3 in amino acids: CASSLAGQSSYEQYF. As DNA, the CDR3 is TGCGCCAGCAGCTTGGCAGGGCAGAGCTCCTACGAGCAGTACTTC.